This T cell receptor beta chain was documented in a study of T cells in Graves' hyperthyroidism and ophthalmopathy (dated by TCRdb to about 2019). Background on the whole study: Peripheral blood was sampled at the time of initial diagnosis, prior to any treatment. In addition, the study compared T-cell repertoires in thyroid tissue and in blood from roughly 6 Graves' hyperthyroidism patients. The paper describes TCR Vbeta CDR3 sequencing of some 130 peripheral blood samples, made up of around 41 ophthalmopathy patients, some 80 hyperthyroidism patients and about 17 progressor patients. After blood sampling, hyperthyroidism patients were treated with methimazole at a starting dose of 30 mg daily, and ophthalmopathy patients were treated with high-dose intravenous methylprednisolone. For training and testing, the approximately 92 patients in the discovery cohort were randomly divided in a 7:3 ratio. A discovery cohort of 95 to 100 patients, roughly 40 with Graves' ophthalmopathy and 57 with stable Graves' hyperthyroidism, was used to find distinguishing TCR V-J signatures. Whether ophthalmopathy could be predicted prospectively was tested in an independent validation cohort made up of about 20 hyperthyroidism patients plus 17 patients who later progressed to ophthalmopathy. The paper as a whole reports these results and caveats: No statistical method was used to fix the sample size in advance, and group allocation was not hidden from the investigators. In validation, progression to ophthalmopathy was predicted by the model with about 70% sensitivity and 72% to 85% specificity, a median of around 5.9 months before onset. Blood samples also contained most of the expanded thyroid clonotypes (frequency above 0.001), which suggests that blood repertoires may reflect thyroid immune responses. A 13 V-J signature model separated ophthalmopathy from stable hyperthyroidism, with around 91% sensitivity and about 81% specificity in cross-validation and 80%/75% in testing.

A patient counted as having stable Graves' hyperthyroidism if no progression to ophthalmopathy occurred over 18 months of follow-up. The hyperthyroidism patients were between 18 and 65 years old and newly diagnosed, with a disease duration of less than 2 months. The study excluded patients with uncontrolled infections, other autoimmune diseases, pregnancy or lactation. Diagnoses were established on the basis of clinical symptoms, serum thyroxine and TRAb, thyroid ultrasound, and orbital computed tomography. PBMCs were isolated from about 10 ml of fresh peripheral blood by Ficoll-Paque density gradient centrifugation. Total RNA was extracted using Trizol reagent, and RNA quality was assessed on an Agilent 2100 Bioanalyzer. This clonotype has only a few counts. This clone's antigen is unknown. No much larger clone exists at a distance of one base, and base qualities are not known. The TCR beta CDR3 regions were amplified from the RNA transcripts. The TCR CDR3 was subjected to a first round of RT-PCR using the HTBI primer set and the Qiagen OneStep RT-PCR kit. The libraries were constructed in a second round of multiplex PCR and then size-selected and purified. Libraries were sequenced paired-end with 100 bp reads on an Illumina HiSeq2000. Per the authors' processing: Raw data were processed with SOAPnuke, discarding reads with adapters, uncalled bases, mean Phred below 15, or no exact constant-primer or identifier match. COPE v1.2.5 was used to merge the high-quality paired reads, and each unique nucleotide sequence was defined as a clonotype. MiTCR v1.1 was used to align clonotypes to the IMGT TRBV, TRBD and TRBJ reference segments. Analysis was restricted to V-J combinations with a frequency above 0.0001, which covered roughly 99% of repertoires. The TCS score was defined as the ratio of F50 (clonal expansion) to E x V (chaos), calculated using BLOSUM62-based TCRdist between CDR3 peptides within each V-J. Welch's t-statistics and random forest reduced roughly 530 V-J features to 10 to 15, which were used in a naive Bayes classifier (R e1071). TCRdb applied fastp at Q25 and MiXCR to the public reads, then kept only in-frame beta chains. Under each unique CDR3 protein, matching rows form one entry showing the most common genes and DNA. The V and J calls and clone size are TCRdb's, not the authors'. The sample has 300,000 to 450,000 distinct CDR3 sequences on record, around 25% of them singletons. Together, the top ten hold more than 60% of the sample.

From a lookup of the germline V gene, CDR1 and CDR2 are SGHRS and YFSETQ. Deletion took 6 bases off V and 2 bases off J, with a span of 13 bases between the germline ends. Reading from cysteine to phenylalanine, the CDR3 counts 14 amino acids. CDR3 DNA only is kept here, 42 bases in frame from base 1. This clonotype was sampled from a middle-aged man with Graves' hyperthyroidism. The V gene is TRBV5-1 and the J gene is TRBJ2-3, with a tentative D gene TRBD2 over 6 matching bases. The sequenced material came from blood. The CDR3 protein is CASKGGTITDTQYF. The DNA sequence follows: TGCGCCAGCAAGGGAGGAACAATCACAGATACGCAGTATTTT.